Described below is a single T cell receptor (beta chain) sequence and its context. Its antigen remains unknown. This CDR3 region has 15 residues. Trimming removed 4 bases at V and 2 bases at J, with 13 bases between. From germline, CDR1 is SGHRS and CDR2 YFSETQ. The sample comes from a study of cytomegalovirus exposure and HLA in healthy donors. General observations from the study: The study put some 150 TCR beta chains on its list as cytomegalovirus-associated.

Donors came from a validation cohort of over a hundred subjects, distinct from the first 666-subject cohort. Only in-frame clones appear in the TCRdb table, and some are missing; sequencing was by immunoSEQ multiplex PCR. The sample records 130,000 to 150,000 clones, less than 90% being singletons. The sequenced sample was PBMCs. This TCR derives from a woman under 30 in good health and CMV-seropositive. The chain has TRBV5-1 and TRBJ2-1; D is ambiguous. CDR3: CASSPRSSPYNEQFF. The DNA of the CDR3 is TGCGCCAGCAGCCCGAGAAGTTCCCCCTACAATGAGCAGTTCTTC. Together with reference TRBV5-1 and TRBJ2-1, the CDR3 gives the full variable domain: KAGVTQTPRYLIKTRGQQVTLSCSPISGHRSVSWYQQTPGQGLQFLFEYFSETQRNKGNFPGRFSGRQFSNSRSEMNVSTLELGDSALYLCASSPRSSPYNEQFFGPGTRLTVL.